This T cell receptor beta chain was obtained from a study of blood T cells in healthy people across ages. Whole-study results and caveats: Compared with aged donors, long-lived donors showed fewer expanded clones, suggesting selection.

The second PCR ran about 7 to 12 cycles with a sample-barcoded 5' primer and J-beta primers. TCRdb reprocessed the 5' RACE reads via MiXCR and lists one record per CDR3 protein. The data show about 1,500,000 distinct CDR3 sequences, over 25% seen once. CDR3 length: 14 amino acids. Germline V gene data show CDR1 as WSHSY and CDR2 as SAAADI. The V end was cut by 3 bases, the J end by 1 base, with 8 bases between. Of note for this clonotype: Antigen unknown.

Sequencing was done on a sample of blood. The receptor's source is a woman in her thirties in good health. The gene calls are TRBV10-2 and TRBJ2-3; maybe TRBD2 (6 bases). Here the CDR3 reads CASSDKRGTDTQYF. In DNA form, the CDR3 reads TGCGCCAGCAGTGACAAGCGGGGCACAGATACGCAGTATTTT.